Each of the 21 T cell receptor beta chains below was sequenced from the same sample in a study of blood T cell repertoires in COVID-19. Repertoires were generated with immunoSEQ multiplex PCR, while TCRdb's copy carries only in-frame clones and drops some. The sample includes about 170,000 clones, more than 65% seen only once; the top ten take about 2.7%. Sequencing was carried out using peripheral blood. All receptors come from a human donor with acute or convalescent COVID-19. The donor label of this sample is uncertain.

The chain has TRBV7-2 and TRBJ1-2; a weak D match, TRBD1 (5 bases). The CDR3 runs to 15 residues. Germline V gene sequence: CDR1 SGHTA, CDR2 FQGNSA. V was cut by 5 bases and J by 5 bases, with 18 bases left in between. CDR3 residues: CASSQDTSVRYGYTF. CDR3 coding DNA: TGTGCCAGCAGCCAGGACACGTCGGTTAGGTATGGCTACACCTTC.

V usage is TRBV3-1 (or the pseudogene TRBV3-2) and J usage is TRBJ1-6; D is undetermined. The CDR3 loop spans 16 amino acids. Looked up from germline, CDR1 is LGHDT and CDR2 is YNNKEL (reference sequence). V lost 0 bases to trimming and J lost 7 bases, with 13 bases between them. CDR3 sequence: CASSQDPAAGNSPLHF. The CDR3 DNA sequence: TGTGCCAGCAGCCAAGATCCGGCCGCGGGCAATTCACCCCTCCACTTT.

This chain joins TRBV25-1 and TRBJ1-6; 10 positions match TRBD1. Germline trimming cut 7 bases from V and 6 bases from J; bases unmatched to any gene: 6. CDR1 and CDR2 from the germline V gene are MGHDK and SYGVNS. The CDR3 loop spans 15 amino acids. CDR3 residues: CASTLGTGANSPLHF. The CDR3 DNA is TGTGCCAGCACCCTAGGGACAGGGGCTAATTCACCCCTCCACTTT.

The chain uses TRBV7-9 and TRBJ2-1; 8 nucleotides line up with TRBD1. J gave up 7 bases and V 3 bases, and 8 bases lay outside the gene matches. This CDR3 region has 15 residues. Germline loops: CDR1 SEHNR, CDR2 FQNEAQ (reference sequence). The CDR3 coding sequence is TGTGCCAGCAGCTTCCTCCGGGACAGGCTTAATGAGCAGTTCTTC. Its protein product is CASSFLRDRLNEQFF.

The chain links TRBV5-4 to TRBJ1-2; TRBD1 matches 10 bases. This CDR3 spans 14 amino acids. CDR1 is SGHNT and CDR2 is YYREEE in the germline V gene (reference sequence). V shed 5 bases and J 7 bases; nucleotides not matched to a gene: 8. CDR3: CASRTTTGGLGYTF. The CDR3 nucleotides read TGTGCCAGCAGAACAACGACAGGGGGCCTTGGCTACACCTTC.

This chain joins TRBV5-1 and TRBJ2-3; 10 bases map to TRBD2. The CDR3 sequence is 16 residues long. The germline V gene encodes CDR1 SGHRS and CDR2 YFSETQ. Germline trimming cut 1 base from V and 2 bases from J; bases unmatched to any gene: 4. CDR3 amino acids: CASSLSLAGATDTQYF. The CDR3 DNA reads TGCGCCAGCAGCTTGTCGCTAGCGGGAGCCACAGATACGCAGTATTTT.

CDR3 DNA sequence: TGTGCCAGCAGCTATCCCTTCGGACAGAACACTGAAGCTTTCTTT. Its protein product is CASSYPFGQNTEAFF. This chain connects TRBV11-2 to TRBJ1-1, with D perhaps TRBD1 (5 bases). There are 15 residues in the CDR3. From germline, CDR1 is SGHAT and CDR2 FQNNGV. The V and J ends lost 4 bases and 1 base respectively, with 13 bases between them. Full variable domain (remainder filled in from reference TRBV11-2 and TRBJ1-1): EAGVAQSPRYKIIEKRQSVAFWCNPISGHATLYWYQQILGQGPKLLIQFQNNGVVDDSQLPKDRFSAERLKGVDSTLKIQPAKLEDSAVYLCASSYPFGQNTEAFFGQGTRLTVV.

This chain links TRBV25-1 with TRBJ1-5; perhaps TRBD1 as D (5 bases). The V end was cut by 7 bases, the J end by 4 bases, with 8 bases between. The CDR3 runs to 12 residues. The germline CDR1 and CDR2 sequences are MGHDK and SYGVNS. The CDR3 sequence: CASNRGNQPQHF. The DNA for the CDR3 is TGTGCCAGCAACCGGGGGAATCAGCCCCAGCATTTT.

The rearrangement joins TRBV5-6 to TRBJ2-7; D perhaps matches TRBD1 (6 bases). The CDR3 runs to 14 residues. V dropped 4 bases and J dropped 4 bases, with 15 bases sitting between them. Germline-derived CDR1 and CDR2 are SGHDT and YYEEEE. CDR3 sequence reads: CASSVWTDWYEQYF. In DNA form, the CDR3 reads TGTGCCAGCAGCGTCTGGACAGATTGGTACGAGCAGTACTTC.

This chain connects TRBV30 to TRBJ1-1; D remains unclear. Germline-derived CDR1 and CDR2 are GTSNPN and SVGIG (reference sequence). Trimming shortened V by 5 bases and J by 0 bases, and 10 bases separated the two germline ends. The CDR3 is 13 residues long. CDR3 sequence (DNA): TGTGCCTGGTTAGCCCGTATGAACACTGAAGCTTTCTTT. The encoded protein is CAWLARMNTEAFF.

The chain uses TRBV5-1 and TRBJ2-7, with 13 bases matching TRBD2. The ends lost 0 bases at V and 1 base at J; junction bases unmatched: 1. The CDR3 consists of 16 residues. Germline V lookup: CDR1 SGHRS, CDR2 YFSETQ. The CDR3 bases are TGCGCCAGCAGCTTGGGGACTAGCGGGGGATCCTACGAGCAGTACTTC. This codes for CASSLGTSGGSYEQYF.

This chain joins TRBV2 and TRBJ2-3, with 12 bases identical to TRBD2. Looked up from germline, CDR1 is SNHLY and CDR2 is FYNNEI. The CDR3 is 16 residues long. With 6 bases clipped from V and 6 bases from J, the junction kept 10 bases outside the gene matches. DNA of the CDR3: TGTGCCAGCAGCCAGGAACTAGCGGGGGGAATGGATACGCAGTATTTT. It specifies CASSQELAGGMDTQYF.

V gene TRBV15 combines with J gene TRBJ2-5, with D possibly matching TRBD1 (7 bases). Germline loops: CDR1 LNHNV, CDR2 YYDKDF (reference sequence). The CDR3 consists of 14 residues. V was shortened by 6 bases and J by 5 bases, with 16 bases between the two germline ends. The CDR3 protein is CATRPGGTDETQYF. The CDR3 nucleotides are TGTGCCACCAGGCCTGGCGGGACAGATGAGACCCAGTACTTC. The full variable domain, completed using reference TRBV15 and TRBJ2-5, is DAMVIQNPRYQVTQFGKPVTLSCSQTLNHNVMYWYQQKSSQAPKLLFHYYDKDFNNEADTPDNFQSRRPNTSFCFLDIRSPGLGDTAMYLCATRPGGTDETQYFGPGTRLLVL.

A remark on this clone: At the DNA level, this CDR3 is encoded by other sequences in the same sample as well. CDR3 sequence: CASSLGAGQETQYF. In DNA form, the CDR3 reads TGCGCCAGCAGCTTGGGGGCCGGCCAAGAGACCCAGTACTTC. This chain connects TRBV5-1 to TRBJ2-5; D ambiguous. Germline CDR1 is SGHRS and CDR2 is YFSETQ. V was pared by 0 bases and J by 1 base, with 7 bases between. There are 14 residues in the CDR3. Variable domain in full (rest from reference TRBV5-1 and TRBJ2-5): KAGVTQTPRYLIKTRGQQVTLSCSPISGHRSVSWYQQTPGQGLQFLFEYFSETQRNKGNFPGRFSGRQFSNSRSEMNVSTLELGDSALYLCASSLGAGQETQYFGPGTRLLVL.

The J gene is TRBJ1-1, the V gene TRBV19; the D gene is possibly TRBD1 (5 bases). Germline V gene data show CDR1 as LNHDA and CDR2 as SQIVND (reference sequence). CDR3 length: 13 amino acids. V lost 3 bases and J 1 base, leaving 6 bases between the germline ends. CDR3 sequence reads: CASSIRENTEAFF. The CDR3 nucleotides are TGTGCCAGTAGTATCAGGGAGAACACTGAAGCTTTCTTT.

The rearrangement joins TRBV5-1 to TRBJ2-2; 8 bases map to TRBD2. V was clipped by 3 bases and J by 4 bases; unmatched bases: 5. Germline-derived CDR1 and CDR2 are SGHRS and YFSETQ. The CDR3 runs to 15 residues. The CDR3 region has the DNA TGCGCCAGCAGCTCCTTCCGGGGGGGCACCGGGGAGCTGTTTTTT. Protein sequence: CASSSFRGGTGELFF.

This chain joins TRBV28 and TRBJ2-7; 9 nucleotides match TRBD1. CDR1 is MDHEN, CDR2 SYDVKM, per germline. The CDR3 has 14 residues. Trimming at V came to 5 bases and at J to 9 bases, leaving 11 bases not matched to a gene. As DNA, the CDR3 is TGTGCCAGCAGTCCCGGACAGGGGAGTGTTGGGCAGTACTTC. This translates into CASSPGQGSVGQYF.

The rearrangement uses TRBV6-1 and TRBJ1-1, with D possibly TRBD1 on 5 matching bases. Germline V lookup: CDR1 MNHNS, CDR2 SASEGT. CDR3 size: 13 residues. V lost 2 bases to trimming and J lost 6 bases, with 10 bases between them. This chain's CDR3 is CASSEWAGSEAFF. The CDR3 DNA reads TGTGCCAGCAGTGAATGGGCAGGGTCTGAAGCTTTCTTT.

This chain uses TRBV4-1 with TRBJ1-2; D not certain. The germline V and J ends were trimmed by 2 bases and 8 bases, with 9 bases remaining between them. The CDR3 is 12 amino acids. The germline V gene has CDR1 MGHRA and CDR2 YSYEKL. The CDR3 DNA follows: TGCGCCAGCAGCCAACCCCGGTGGGGCTACACCTTC. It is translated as CASSQPRWGYTF.

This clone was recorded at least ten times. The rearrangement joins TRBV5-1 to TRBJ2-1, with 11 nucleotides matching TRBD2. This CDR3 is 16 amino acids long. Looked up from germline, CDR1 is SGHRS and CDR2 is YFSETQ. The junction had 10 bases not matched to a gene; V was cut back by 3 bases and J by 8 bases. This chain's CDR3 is CASSSITSGRNYEQFF. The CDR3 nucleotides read TGCGCCAGCAGCTCAATCACTAGCGGGAGAAACTATGAGCAGTTCTTC.

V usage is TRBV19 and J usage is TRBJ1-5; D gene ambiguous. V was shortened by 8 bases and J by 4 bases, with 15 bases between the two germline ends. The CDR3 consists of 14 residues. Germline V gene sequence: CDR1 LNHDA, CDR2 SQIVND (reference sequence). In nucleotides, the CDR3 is TGTGCCAGTCGGGCCTATACGGGGAATCAGCCCCAGCATTTT. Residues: CASRAYTGNQPQHF.